The T cell receptor (beta chain) described here comes from a study of T cell responses to AZD1222 COVID-19 vaccine. Libraries were prepared by immunoSEQ multiplex PCR; TCRdb keeps only in-frame clonotypes and omits some of them. The sample lists 120,000 or so clones, around 85% occurring once. Regarding the study as a whole: Nearly half of unique spike-specific TCRs reportedly avoided B.1.351 and B.1.1.7 mutated regions. The sample set comprised mostly white British donors with more females, and clonal diversity was possibly underestimated. The study found vaccine-associated CD4 TCRs spanning spike, dominant at 160-218 and 743-854.

Details on this clone: The antigen is unknown.

CDR3 length: 14 residues. The ends lost 5 bases at V and 4 bases at J; junction bases unmatched: 3. Germline V gene lookup returns CDR1 SGHVS and CDR2 FQNEAQ. This TCR derives from an adult in good health. Sequenced here: peripheral blood, sampled on day 0 of AZD1222 vaccination. The chain recombines TRBV7-8 with TRBJ1-5; 9 positions agree with TRBD1. The CDR3 sequence is CASSPGTGNQPQHF. In DNA, the CDR3 is TGTGCCAGCAGCCCAGGGACAGGGAATCAGCCCCAGCATTTT.